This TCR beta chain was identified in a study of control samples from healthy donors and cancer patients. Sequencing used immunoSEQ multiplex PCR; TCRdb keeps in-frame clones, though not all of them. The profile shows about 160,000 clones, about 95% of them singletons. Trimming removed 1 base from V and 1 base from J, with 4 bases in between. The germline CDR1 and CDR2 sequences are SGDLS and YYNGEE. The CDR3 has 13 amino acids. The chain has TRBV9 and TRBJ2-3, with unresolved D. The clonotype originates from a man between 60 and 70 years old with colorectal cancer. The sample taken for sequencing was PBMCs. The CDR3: CASSVHGTDTQYF. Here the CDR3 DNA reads TGTGCCAGCAGCGTACACGGCACAGATACGCAGTATTTT.